This T cell receptor beta chain appears in the sequencing data of a study of CD8 T cells in Susac syndrome. In the study overall: Patients with Susac syndrome were, at the time of blood collection, therapy-naive, maintained on corticosteroids, or maintained on intravenous immunoglobulin alone. Points from the study as a whole: Clonal expansion of CD8+ cells in Susac peaked in TEMRA cells (and in active patients). In its TCR sequencing and HLA analysis, the study acknowledged that the number of individuals was relatively small.

Sequencing targeted TCR beta in T cells from blood (CD8+ and CD4+). Germline assignment: CDR1 SGHAT and CDR2 FQNNGV. This CDR3 contains 13 residues. The V gene lost 5 bases and the J gene lost 3 bases, with 10 bases spanning the gap. Reverse transcription of roughly 0.5 to 1 ug RNA was carried out with random hexamers. TCRdb reprocessed the immunoSEQ multiplex PCR reads via MiXCR and lists one record per CDR3 protein. The table has approximately 190,000 distinct CDR3 sequences, 85% to 95% seen once. As to this clonotype: The antigen is unknown.

Sample: CD8+ T cells from PBMCs. V gene TRBV11-2 combines with J gene TRBJ1-1; D not resolved. The receptor comes from a human donor with Susac syndrome. The CDR3 protein is CASSPRTDTEAFF. The CDR3 nucleotides are TGTGCCAGCAGCCCCCGCACAGACACTGAAGCTTTCTTT.